These 15 T cell receptor beta chains share one sample of origin, sequenced in a study of cytomegalovirus exposure and HLA in healthy donors (TCRdb year 2017). The library was produced with the immunoSEQ multiplex PCR assay. A mixture of 60 forward primers for TCR Vbeta segments and 13 reverse primers for TCR Jbeta segments was used in the multiplex PCR. The clones in this table, taken by TCRdb from immuneACCESS, are in-frame only. Not every clone is retained; where verified, under half of the shortfall comes from an unresolved V gene, and the cause of the rest is unknown. The sample data list fewer than 200,000 clones, and around 83% of these were observed just once. The top ten clonotypes cover about 1.6% of the sample. Sample: PBMCs. The source of these receptors is a man over 45 in good health and CMV-seronegative.

CDR3 in DNA: TGTGCCATCAGTGAGGCCGGGACTAGGGCCACAGATACGCAGTATTTT. This gives the protein CAISEAGTRATDTQYF. The chain employs TRBV10-3 and TRBJ2-3, with 8 nucleotides matching TRBD2. This CDR3 is built from 16 residues. Germline CDR1 and CDR2: ENHRY and SYGVKD. V was clipped by 2 bases and J by 2 bases; unmatched bases: 6.

The CDR3 region has the DNA TGTGCCAGCAGTTTATCCGGTCTACAGGACGAGTACTTC. Its protein product is CASSLSGLQDEYF. This chain uses TRBV28 with TRBJ2-4; possible D gene TRBD1, 5 bases. The V and J ends lost 1 base and 14 bases respectively, with 15 bases between them. CDR1 is MDHEN, CDR2 SYDVKM, per germline. The CDR3 has 13 amino acids.

Concerning this clone: This likely comes from a read error, as the CDR3 has no conserved phenylalanine or tryptophan at its end. This rearrangement joins TRBV5-1 to TRBJ1-2, with TRBD1 matching over 11 bases. CDR1 is SGHRS, CDR2 YFSETQ, per germline. The CDR3 loop spans 15 amino acids. The J segment lost 3 bases and the V segment lost 4 bases, leaving 5 bases of the junction unmatched. The CDR3 loop is CASSAGQGAHYGYTL. DNA of the CDR3: TGCGCCAGCAGCGCCGGACAGGGGGCCCACTATGGCTACACCCTC.

The chain combines TRBV6-6 with TRBJ1-6, with D possibly TRBD1 on 6 matching bases. Trimming pared 3 bases from V and 10 bases from J, leaving 13 bases between. The CDR3 extends over 14 amino acids. Germline V gene lookup returns CDR1 MNHNY and CDR2 SVGAGI (reference sequence). CDR3 DNA: TGTGCCAGCAGTTATTCCACAGGGTGGTCACCCCTCCACTTT. Residues: CASSYSTGWSPLHF.

This clone was detected only a few times. The V gene is TRBV5-8, the J gene TRBJ2-5; D unclear. Trimming stripped 0 bases from V and 4 bases from J, with 13 bases between. From germline, CDR1 is SGHTS and CDR2 YDEGEE. The CDR3 spans 15 residues. In DNA, the CDR3 is TGTGCCAGCAGCTTGGGTAGCCGCCTGGGAGAGACCCAGTACTTC. Translation gives CASSLGSRLGETQYF.

The chain employs TRBV4-3 and TRBJ2-3; 13 bases are a match to TRBD2. The ends lost 5 bases at V and 3 bases at J; junction bases unmatched: 5. The CDR3 contains 16 residues. Germline assignment: CDR1 LGHNA and CDR2 YSLEER. This CDR3 reads CASSDSTSGGTDTQYF. The CDR3 nucleotides are TGCGCCAGCAGCGACTCGACTAGCGGGGGGACAGATACGCAGTATTTT.

V gene TRBV6-5 combines with J gene TRBJ1-2, with 9 nucleotides matching TRBD1. In germline, CDR1 is MNHEY, CDR2 SVGAGI. This CDR3 spans 12 amino acids. After removal of 10 bases from V and 3 bases from J, the junction contained 3 bases not matched to a gene. CDR3 in DNA: TGTGCCATTTGGACAGGGGACTATGGCTACACCTTC. Protein: CAIWTGDYGYTF.

This rearrangement joins TRBV6-1 to TRBJ2-7, with 9 positions matching TRBD1. Germline loops: CDR1 MNHNS, CDR2 SASEGT. The CDR3 has 15 amino acids. Trimming at V came to 6 bases and at J to 9 bases, leaving 15 bases not matched to a gene. The CDR3, as DNA: TGTGCCAGCAGAGAGGATCCGGGACAGGGTAGCACGCAGTACTTC. Encoded protein: CASREDPGQGSTQYF.

The V gene is TRBV4-1, the J gene TRBJ2-3, with 12 bases lining up with TRBD2. Per the germline V gene, CDR1 is MGHRA and CDR2 is YSYEKL. The J segment lost 1 base and the V segment lost 4 bases, leaving 12 bases of the junction unmatched. This CDR3 spans 19 amino acids. For the CDR3, the DNA is TGCGCCAGCAGCCGGGACCCCCAGGCTAGCGGGAGGGGCACAGATACGCAGTATTTT. Its protein is CASSRDPQASGRGTDTQYF.

This clone was detected only a few times. The CDR3 coding sequence is TGTGCCAGCAGCCCCGGGGGGCGGGGGATCACAGATACGCAGTATTTT. It yields the protein CASSPGGRGITDTQYF. V usage is TRBV5-5 and J usage is TRBJ2-3; possibly TRBD2 for D (7 bases). Germline V CDR1 and CDR2: SGHKS, YYEKEE (reference sequence). Deletions cut 4 bases from V and 2 bases from J, with 17 bases between. This CDR3 region has 16 residues.

The chain carries TRBV7-9 and TRBJ2-1, with 10 bases lining up with TRBD2. The CDR3 sequence is 16 residues long. The trim removed 4 bases at V and 8 bases at J, leaving 11 bases unmatched. CDR1 and CDR2 from the germline V gene are SEHNR and FQNEAQ (reference sequence). CDR3 in amino acids: CASSSFTSGRAYEQFF. The CDR3 DNA is TGTGCCAGCAGCTCGTTTACGAGCGGGAGGGCGTATGAGCAGTTCTTC.

The chain joins TRBV15 to TRBJ2-7; D uncertain. Germline V lookup: CDR1 LNHNV, CDR2 YYDKDF (reference sequence). CDR3 size: 16 residues. V dropped 0 bases and J dropped 3 bases, with 15 bases sitting between them. CDR3 protein: CATSRDLRRYIYEQYF. CDR3 DNA sequence: TGTGCCACCAGCAGAGATCTTCGCAGGTACATCTACGAGCAGTACTTC.

J is TRBJ2-5 and V is TRBV4-3; 15 bases line up with TRBD2. The CDR3 covers 19 residues. V shed 3 bases and J 1 base; nucleotides not matched to a gene: 9. Germline assignment: CDR1 LGHNA and CDR2 YSLEER. CDR3 protein: CASSQAAGLAGGFQETQYF. The CDR3 bases are TGCGCCAGCAGCCAGGCTGCGGGACTAGCGGGAGGATTCCAAGAGACCCAGTACTTC.

Notes on this clone: Its ends do not fully match the called genes, so a read error is possible. V is TRBV5-4 and J is TRBJ1-1; the match to TRBD1 covers 9 bases. This CDR3 region has 16 residues. Germline V gives CDR1 SGHNT, CDR2 YYREEE (reference sequence). This CDR3 is CAGSLGLQGAGTEAFF. For the CDR3, the DNA is TGTGCCGGCAGCTTGGGCCTACAGGGGGCAGGCACTGAAGCTTTCTTT.

The J gene is TRBJ2-1, the V gene TRBV11-2; 8 bases line up with TRBD2. In germline, CDR1 is SGHAT, CDR2 FQNNGV. Unmatched junction bases numbered 7, after V lost 5 bases and J lost 4 bases. This CDR3 region has 15 residues. This chain's CDR3 is CASSQRASGYNEQFF. CDR3 nucleotide sequence: TGTGCCAGCAGCCAACGGGCTAGCGGGTACAATGAGCAGTTCTTC.